A single sample gave rise to the 3 T cell receptor beta chains below, sequenced in a study of blood T cell repertoires in COVID-19. Measured with immunoSEQ multiplex PCR; TCRdb has only the in-frame clones, and not every one. The repertoire holds approximately 250,000 clones, with 86% as singletons. The sample was peripheral blood. These receptor sequences come from a man younger than 45 who had recovered from COVID-19.

The chain carries TRBV9 and TRBJ2-5; perhaps TRBD2 as D (6 bases). Trimming shortened V by 0 bases and J by 5 bases, and 8 bases separated the two germline ends. This CDR3 region has 13 residues. The germline gives CDR1 SGDLS, CDR2 YYNGEE. The CDR3 nucleotides are TGTGCCAGCAGCGTAGAGGGGAGGGAGACCCAGTACTTC. This sequence encodes CASSVEGRETQYF.

This chain links TRBV19 with TRBJ1-2; TRBD1 is a possible D gene (5 bases). Trimming took 8 bases from V and 4 from J, leaving 17 bases between them. The CDR3 totals 14 residues. Germline V lookup: CDR1 LNHDA, CDR2 SQIVND (reference sequence). Written as DNA, the CDR3 is TGTGCCAGTGGGGCAGGAGGGCCTCTCTATGGCTACACCTTC. Protein: CASGAGGPLYGYTF.

This rearrangement joins TRBV13 to TRBJ1-1; 9 nucleotides align to TRBD1. Germline-derived CDR1 and CDR2 are PRHDT and FYEKMQ (reference sequence). The CDR3 extends over 16 amino acids. V lost 5 bases to trimming and J lost 3 bases; unmatched junction nucleotides: 10. CDR3 DNA sequence: TGTGCCAGCAGCCCCCAACAGGGGGCGCTGGACACTGAAGCTTTCTTT. The encoded protein is CASSPQQGALDTEAFF.